One and the same sample provided the 2 T cell receptor beta chains below, sequenced in a study of cytomegalovirus exposure and HLA in healthy donors. The PCR contained 60 Vbeta and 13 Jbeta primers. Method: immunoSEQ multiplex PCR; TCRdb's copy keeps in-frame clones and lacks some. The sample has roughly 170,000 clones, approximately 71% seen once. What was sequenced was PBMCs. Receptors were obtained from a girl aged 5-17 years in good health and CMV-seronegative.

The chain has TRBV5-1 and TRBJ2-3; D is ambiguous. Trimming stripped 3 bases from V and 5 bases from J, with 16 bases between. The V gene's germline CDR1 is SGHRS and CDR2 YFSETQ. The CDR3 runs to 15 residues. The CDR3 is CASSSGKRPGDTQYF. As DNA, the CDR3 is TGCGCCAGCAGCTCCGGAAAGAGGCCGGGAGATACGCAGTATTTT. The complete variable domain, with remaining parts taken from reference TRBV5-1 and TRBJ2-3, reads KAGVTQTPRYLIKTRGQQVTLSCSPISGHRSVSWYQQTPGQGLQFLFEYFSETQRNKGNFPGRFSGRQFSNSRSEMNVSTLELGDSALYLCASSSGKRPGDTQYFGPGTRLTVL.

In this sample, this clone turned up a few times. This chain joins TRBV5-1 and TRBJ1-1, with 7 bases lining up with TRBD1. Germline trimming cut 5 bases from V and 3 bases from J; bases unmatched to any gene: 10. This CDR3 has 15 residues. CDR1 and CDR2 (germline): SGHRS, YFSETQ. DNA for the CDR3: TGCGCCAGCAGGACAACCGTAGACAGGGACACTGAAGCTTTCTTT. It translates to CASRTTVDRDTEAFF.